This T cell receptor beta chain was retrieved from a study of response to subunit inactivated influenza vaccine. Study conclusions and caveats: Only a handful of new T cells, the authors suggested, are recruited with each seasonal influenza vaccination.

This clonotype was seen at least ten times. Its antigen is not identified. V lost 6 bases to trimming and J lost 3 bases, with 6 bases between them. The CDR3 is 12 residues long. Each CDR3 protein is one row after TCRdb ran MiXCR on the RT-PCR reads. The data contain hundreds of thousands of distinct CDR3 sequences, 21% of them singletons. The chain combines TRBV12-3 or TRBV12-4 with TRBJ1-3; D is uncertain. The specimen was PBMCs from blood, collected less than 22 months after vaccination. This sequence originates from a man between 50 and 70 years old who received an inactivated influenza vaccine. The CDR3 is CASRAGGNTIYF. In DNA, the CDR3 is TGTGCCAGCAGGGCTGGTGGAAACACCATATATTTT.